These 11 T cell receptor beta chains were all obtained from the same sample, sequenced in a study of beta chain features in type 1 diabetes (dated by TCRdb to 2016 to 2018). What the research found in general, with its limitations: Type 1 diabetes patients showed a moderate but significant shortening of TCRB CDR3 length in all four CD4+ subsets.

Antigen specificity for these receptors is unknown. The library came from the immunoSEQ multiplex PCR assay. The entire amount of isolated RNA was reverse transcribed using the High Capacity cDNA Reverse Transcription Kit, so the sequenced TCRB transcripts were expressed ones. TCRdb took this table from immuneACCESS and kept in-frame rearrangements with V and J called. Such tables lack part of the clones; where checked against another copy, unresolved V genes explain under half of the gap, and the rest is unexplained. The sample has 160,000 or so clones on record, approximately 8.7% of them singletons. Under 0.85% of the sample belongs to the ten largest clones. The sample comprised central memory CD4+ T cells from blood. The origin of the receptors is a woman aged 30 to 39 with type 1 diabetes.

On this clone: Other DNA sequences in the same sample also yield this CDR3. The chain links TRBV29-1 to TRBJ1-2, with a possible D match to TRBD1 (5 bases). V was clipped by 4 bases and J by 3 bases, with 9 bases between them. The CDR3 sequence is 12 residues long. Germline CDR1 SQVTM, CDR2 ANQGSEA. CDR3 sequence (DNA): TGCAGCGTTGTCCGGGGGGACTATGGCTACACCTTC. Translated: CSVVRGDYGYTF. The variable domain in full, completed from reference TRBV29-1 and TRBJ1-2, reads SAVISQKPSRDICQRGTSLTIQCQVDSQVTMMFWYRQQPGQSLTLIATANQGSEATYESGFVIDKFPISRPNLTFSTLTVSNMSPEDSSIYLCSVVRGDYGYTFGSGTRLTVV.

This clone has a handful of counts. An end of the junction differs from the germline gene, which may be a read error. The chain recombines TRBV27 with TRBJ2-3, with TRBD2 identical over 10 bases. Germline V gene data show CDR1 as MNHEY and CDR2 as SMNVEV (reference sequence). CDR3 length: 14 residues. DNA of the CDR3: TGCCCCCCTGGGACTAGCGCAAGCACAGATACGCAGTATTTT. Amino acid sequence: CPPGTSASTDTQYF.

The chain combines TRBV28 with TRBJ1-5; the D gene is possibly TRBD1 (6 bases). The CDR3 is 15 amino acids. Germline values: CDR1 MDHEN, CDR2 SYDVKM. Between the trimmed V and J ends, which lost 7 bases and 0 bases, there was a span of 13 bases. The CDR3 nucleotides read TGTGCCAGCAACCCCTGGACAGATAGCAATCAGCCCCAGCATTTT. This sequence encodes CASNPWTDSNQPQHF.

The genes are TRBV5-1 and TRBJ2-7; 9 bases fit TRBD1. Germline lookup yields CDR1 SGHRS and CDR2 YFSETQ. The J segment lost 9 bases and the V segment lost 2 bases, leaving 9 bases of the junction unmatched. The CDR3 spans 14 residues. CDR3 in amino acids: CASSLQGALEGQYF. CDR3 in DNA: TGCGCCAGCAGCTTACAGGGGGCTTTGGAGGGGCAGTACTTC.

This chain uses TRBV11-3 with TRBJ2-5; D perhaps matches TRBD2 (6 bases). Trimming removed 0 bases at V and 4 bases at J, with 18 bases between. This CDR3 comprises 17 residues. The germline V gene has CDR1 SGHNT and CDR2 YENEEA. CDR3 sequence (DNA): TGTGCCAGCAGCTTAGATCCCCCGGGAGTAGGTGGAGAGACCCAGTACTTC. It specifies CASSLDPPGVGGETQYF.

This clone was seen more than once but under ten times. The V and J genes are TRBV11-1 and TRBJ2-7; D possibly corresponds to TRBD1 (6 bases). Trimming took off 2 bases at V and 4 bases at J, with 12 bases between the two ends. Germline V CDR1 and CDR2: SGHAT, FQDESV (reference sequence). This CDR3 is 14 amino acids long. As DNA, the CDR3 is TGTGCCAGCAGCTTATATGGACAGATGTACGAGCAGTACTTC. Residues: CASSLYGQMYEQYF.

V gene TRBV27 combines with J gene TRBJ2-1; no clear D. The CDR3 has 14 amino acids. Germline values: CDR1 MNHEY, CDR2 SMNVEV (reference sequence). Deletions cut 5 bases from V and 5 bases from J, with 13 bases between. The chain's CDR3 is CASSLTLDNNEQFF. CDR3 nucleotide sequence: TGTGCCAGCAGTCTAACTCTCGACAACAATGAGCAGTTCTTC.

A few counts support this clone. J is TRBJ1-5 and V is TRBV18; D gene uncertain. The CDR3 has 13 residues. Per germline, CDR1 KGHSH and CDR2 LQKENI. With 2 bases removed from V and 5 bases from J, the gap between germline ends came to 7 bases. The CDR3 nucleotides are TGTGCCAGCTCACCAGACTTAGATCAGCCCCAGCATTTT. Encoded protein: CASSPDLDQPQHF.

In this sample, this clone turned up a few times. CDR3 residues: CASSLRSLWEQFF. The CDR3 DNA reads TGTGCCAGCAGTTTGAGGTCGCTTTGGGAGCAGTTCTTC. This rearrangement joins TRBV28 to TRBJ2-1, with no clear D. The CDR3 has 13 amino acids. The germline gives CDR1 MDHEN, CDR2 SYDVKM. Between the trimmed V and J ends, which lost 3 bases and 10 bases, there was a span of 13 bases.

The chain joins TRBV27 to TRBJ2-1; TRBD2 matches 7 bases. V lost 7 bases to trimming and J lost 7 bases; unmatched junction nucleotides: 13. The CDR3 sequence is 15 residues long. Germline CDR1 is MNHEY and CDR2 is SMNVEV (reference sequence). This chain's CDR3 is CASTSLGLAENEQFF. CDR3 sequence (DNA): TGTGCCAGCACTTCCCTCGGGCTAGCGGAGAATGAGCAGTTCTTC.

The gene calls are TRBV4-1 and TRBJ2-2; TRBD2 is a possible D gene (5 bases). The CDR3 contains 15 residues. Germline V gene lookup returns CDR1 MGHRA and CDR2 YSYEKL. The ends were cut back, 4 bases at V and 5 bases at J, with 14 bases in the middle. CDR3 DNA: TGCGCCAGCAGCCTACTCCGGGAACCTACCGGGGAGCTGTTTTTT. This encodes CASSLLREPTGELFF.